This TCR beta chain was observed in a study of blood T cell repertoires in COVID-19. About the research overall: Acute and convalescent COVID-19 samples came from the United States, Italy and Spain.

Assay: immunoSEQ multiplex PCR; the TCRdb copy retains only in-frame clones and omits some. The table includes more than 95,000 clones, 90% detected once. This CDR3 has 19 amino acids. Germline V CDR1 and CDR2: SGHVT, SQSDAQ. Trimming cost V 0 bases and J 4 bases; bases outside gene matches: 10. The chain recombines TRBV7-4 with TRBJ2-1; TRBD2 matches 12 bases. This receptor was taken from a human donor with active COVID-19. The donor label of this sample is uncertain. The sequencing sample was made of peripheral blood. CDR3 sequence (DNA): TGTGCCAGCAGCTTAGCCCCTAGCGGGGGGGCCATAAAGTACAATGAGCAGTTCTTC. It specifies CASSLAPSGGAIKYNEQFF.